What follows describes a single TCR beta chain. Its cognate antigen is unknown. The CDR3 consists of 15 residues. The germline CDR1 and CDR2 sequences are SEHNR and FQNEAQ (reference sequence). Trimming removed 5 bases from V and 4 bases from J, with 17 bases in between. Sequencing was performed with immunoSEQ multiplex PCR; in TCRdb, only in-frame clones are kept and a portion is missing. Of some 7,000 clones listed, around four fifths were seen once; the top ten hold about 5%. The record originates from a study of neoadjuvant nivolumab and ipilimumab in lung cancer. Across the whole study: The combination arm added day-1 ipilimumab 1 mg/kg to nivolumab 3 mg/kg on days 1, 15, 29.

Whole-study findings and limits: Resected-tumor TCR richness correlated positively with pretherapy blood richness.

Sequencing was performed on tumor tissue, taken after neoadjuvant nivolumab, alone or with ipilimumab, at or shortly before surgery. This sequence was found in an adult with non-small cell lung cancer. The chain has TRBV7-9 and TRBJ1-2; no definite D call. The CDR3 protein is CASSPDLQLGYGYTF. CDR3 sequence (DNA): TGTGCCAGCAGCCCCGATCTACAACTAGGCTATGGCTACACCTTC.